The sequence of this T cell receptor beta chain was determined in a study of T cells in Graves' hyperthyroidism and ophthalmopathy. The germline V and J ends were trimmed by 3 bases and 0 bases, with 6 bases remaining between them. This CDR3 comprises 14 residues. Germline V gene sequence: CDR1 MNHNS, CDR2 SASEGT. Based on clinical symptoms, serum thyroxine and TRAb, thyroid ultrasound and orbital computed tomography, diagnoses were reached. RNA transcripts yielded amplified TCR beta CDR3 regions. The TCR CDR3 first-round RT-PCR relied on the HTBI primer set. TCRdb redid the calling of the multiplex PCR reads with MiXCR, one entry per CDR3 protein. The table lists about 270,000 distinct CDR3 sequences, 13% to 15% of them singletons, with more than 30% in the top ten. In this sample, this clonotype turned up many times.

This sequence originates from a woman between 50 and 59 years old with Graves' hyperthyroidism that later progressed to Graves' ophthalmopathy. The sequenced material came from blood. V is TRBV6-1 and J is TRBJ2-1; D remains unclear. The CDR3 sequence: CASSDASSYNEQFF. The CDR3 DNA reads TGTGCCAGCAGTGACGCAAGCTCCTACAATGAGCAGTTCTTC.